This is a list of T cell receptor beta chains from one sample in a study of cytomegalovirus exposure and HLA in healthy donors. Method: immunoSEQ multiplex PCR; TCRdb's copy keeps in-frame clones and lacks some. The sample has roughly 150,000 clones, about 70% seen once; the top ten hold under 2.5%. Sequenced material: PBMCs. The receptors come from a woman in her sixties in good health and CMV-seropositive. Both conserved end residues are part of each CDR3. Each record gives: V gene, D gene, J gene, clone size, CDR3 protein, CDR3 DNA. The D gene is left open where the match is weak. Where a row states a size, it is once, few, many or the class of an expanded clone; other rows omit it.

>TRBV5-4|-|TRBJ1-5|-
CASSPGPGSYNQPQHF
TGTGCCAGCAGCCCGGGTCCGGGATCATACAATCAGCCCCAGCATTTT
>TRBV5-1|-|TRBJ1-2|-
CASSLSEGGYGYTF
TGCGCCAGCAGCTTGAGTGAGGGCGGGTATGGCTACACCTTC
>TRBV5-4|-|TRBJ2-6|few
CASSLAGPSGANVLTF
TGTGCCAGCAGCTTGGCAGGGCCATCTGGGGCCAACGTCCTGACTTTC
>TRBV2|-|TRBJ1-2|few
CASSDAGIYGYTF
TGTGCCAGCAGTGACGCGGGGATCTATGGCTACACCTTC
>TRBV7-9|TRBD1|TRBJ1-1|-
CASSPRQGMRAFF
TGTGCCAGCAGCCCCCGACAGGGTATGCGGGCTTTCTTT
>TRBV7-9|-|TRBJ2-7|-
CASSHSGGLPYEQYF
TGTGCCAGCAGCCATTCCGGGGGACTTCCCTACGAGCAGTACTTC
>TRBV5-1|-|TRBJ1-5|-
CASSQDSRNQPQHF
TGCGCCAGCAGCCAGGACAGCCGCAATCAGCCCCAGCATTTT
>TRBV7-8|-|TRBJ2-5|-
CASSVGLKETQYF
TGTGCCAGCAGCGTCGGACTGAAAGAGACCCAGTACTTC
>TRBV6-5|-|TRBJ1-2|-
CASSNEQGRQYGYTF
TGTGCCAGCAGCAACGAGCAGGGGAGACAGTATGGCTACACCTTC
>TRBV10-3|TRBD2|TRBJ2-1|-
CAISESNGRTYNEQFF
TGTGCCATCAGTGAGTCGAACGGGAGGACCTACAATGAGCAGTTCTTC
>TRBV30|TRBD1|TRBJ1-1|-
CAWSTGTGAFEAFF
TGTGCCTGGAGCACCGGGACAGGGGCTTTTGAAGCTTTCTTT
>TRBV7-6|-|TRBJ1-3|-
CASSLQAGPPGNTIYF
TGTGCCAGCAGCTTACAAGCGGGACCGCCTGGAAACACCATATATTTT
>TRBV6-1|TRBD2|TRBJ2-1|few
CASRELAAQFF
TGTGCCAGCAGAGAACTAGCGGCGCAGTTCTTC
>TRBV7-9|TRBD2|TRBJ2-7|-
CASSLAGTTYEQYF
TGTGCCAGCAGCTTGGCCGGGACTACCTACGAGCAGTACTTC
>TRBV5-8|-|TRBJ2-1|once
CASSFRLPSYNEQFF
TGTGCCAGCAGCTTTCGGTTACCCTCCTACAATGAGCAGTTCTTC
>TRBV19|TRBD1|TRBJ1-5|-
CASSSGQGSQPQHF
TGTGCCAGTAGTTCCGGACAGGGTAGTCAGCCCCAGCATTTT
>TRBV19|-|TRBJ1-2|-
CASSMTATNYGYTF
TGTGCCAGTAGTATGACAGCCACTAACTATGGCTACACCTTC
>TRBV28|-|TRBJ1-5|-
CASSLYNSNQPQHF
TGTGCCAGCAGTCTATACAATAGCAATCAGCCCCAGCATTTT
>TRBV4-1|TRBD2|TRBJ2-2|few
CASSPGLAGGGGELFF
TGCGCCAGCAGCCCCGGTTTAGCGGGAGGAGGCGGGGAGCTGTTTTTT
>TRBV6-1|-|TRBJ1-4|-
CASSEVWAKEKLFF
TGTGCCAGCAGTGAAGTTTGGGCGAAGGAAAAACTGTTTTTT
>TRBV28|-|TRBJ1-2|-
CASSFGGPSPNYGYTF
TGTGCCAGCAGTTTCGGGGGGCCCTCCCCCAACTATGGCTACACCTTC
>TRBV5-1|-|TRBJ2-1|-
CASRPPAGISYNEQFF
TGCGCCAGCAGACCGCCCGCGGGAATTTCCTACAATGAGCAGTTCTTC
>TRBV14|-|TRBJ1-2|-
CASSPTNLWYGYTF
TGTGCCAGCAGCCCTACGAACCTATGGTATGGCTACACCTTC
>TRBV28|-|TRBJ2-6|-
CASSLEGSGANVLTF
TGTGCCAGCAGTCTCGAGGGCTCTGGGGCCAACGTCCTGACTTTC
>TRBV2|-|TRBJ1-3|few
CASSESGGNTIYF
TGTGCCAGCAGTGAATCCGGTGGAAACACCATATATTTT
>TRBV30|-|TRBJ1-4|-
CAWSPHPRYSEKLFF
TGTGCCTGGTCCCCCCATCCCCGGTACAGCGAAAAACTGTTTTTT
>TRBV5-1|-|TRBJ1-1|-
CASSLYNQGLGTEAFF
TGCGCCAGCAGCTTATATAATCAGGGATTGGGGACTGAAGCTTTCTTT
>TRBV28|TRBD1|TRBJ2-3|-
CASYSGGQGSDTQYF
TGTGCCAGCTATTCGGGGGGACAGGGCTCAGATACGCAGTATTTT
>TRBV5-1|TRBD1|TRBJ1-1|-
CASSVGQGARTEAFF
TGCGCCAGCAGCGTCGGACAGGGGGCCCGAACTGAAGCTTTCTTT
>TRBV6-1|-|TRBJ2-3|-
CASRPAGTSTDTQYF
TGTGCCAGCAGGCCAGCAGGCACTAGCACAGATACGCAGTATTTT
>TRBV5-1|TRBD1|TRBJ1-6|few
CASRLDRDNSPLHF
TGCGCCAGCAGGTTGGACAGGGATAATTCACCCCTCCACTTT
>TRBV2|-|TRBJ2-3|-
CASSGDITDTQYF
TGTGCCAGCAGTGGAGACATCACAGATACGCAGTATTTT
>TRBV18|-|TRBJ1-1|few
CASSPTLITGTGRTEAFF
TGTGCCAGCTCACCGACGCTTATAACAGGGACGGGTAGGACTGAAGCTTTCTTT
>TRBV28|-|TRBJ2-3|-
CASTSTDSTDTQYF
TGTGCCAGCACCTCGACAGATAGCACAGATACGCAGTATTTT
>TRBV6-6|-|TRBJ1-5|-
CASSYPGDSNQPQHF
TGTGCCAGCAGTTACCCCGGGGATAGCAATCAGCCCCAGCATTTT
>TRBV19|-|TRBJ2-1|-
CASSIGLAEGNEQFF
TGTGCCAGTAGTATAGGCTTAGCGGAGGGGAATGAGCAGTTCTTC
>TRBV6-5|-|TRBJ2-5|-
CASSPPGEETQYF
TGTGCCAGCAGTCCCCCGGGGGAAGAGACCCAGTACTTC
>TRBV11-3|-|TRBJ1-1|few
CASRGGESEAFF
TGTGCCAGCAGGGGGGGAGAAAGTGAAGCTTTCTTT
>TRBV5-4|TRBD2|TRBJ2-1|-
CASSPPPAGGINEQFF
TGTGCCAGCAGCCCCCCGCCGGCGGGAGGGATCAATGAGCAGTTCTTC
>TRBV18|-|TRBJ1-1|-
CASSGNRENTEAFF
TGTGCCAGCTCAGGAAACAGGGAGAACACTGAAGCTTTCTTT
>TRBV29-1|-|TRBJ2-1|-
CSVEVGGARANEQFF
TGCAGCGTTGAAGTTGGGGGGGCACGGGCCAATGAGCAGTTCTTC
>TRBV7-6|TRBD1|TRBJ1-1|-
CASSLSAGGTEAFF
TGTGCCAGCAGCTTATCGGCAGGGGGCACTGAAGCTTTCTTT
>TRBV9|-|TRBJ1-2|once
CASSVAGGEKGYTF
TGTGCCAGCAGCGTCGCCGGGGGAGAGAAAGGCTACACCTTC